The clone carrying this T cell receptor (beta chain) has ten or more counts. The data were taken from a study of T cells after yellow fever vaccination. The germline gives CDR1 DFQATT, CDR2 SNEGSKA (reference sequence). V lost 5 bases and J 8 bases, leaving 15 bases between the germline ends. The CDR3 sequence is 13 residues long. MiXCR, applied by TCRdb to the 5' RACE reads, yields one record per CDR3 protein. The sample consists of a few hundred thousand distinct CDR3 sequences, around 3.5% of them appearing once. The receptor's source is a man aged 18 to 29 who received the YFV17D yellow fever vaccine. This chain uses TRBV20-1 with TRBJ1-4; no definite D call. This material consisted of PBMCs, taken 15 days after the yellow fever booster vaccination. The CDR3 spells CSAPATVREKLFF. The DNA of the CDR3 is TGCAGTGCTCCGGCCACCGTACGGGAAAAACTGTTTTTT.